This T cell receptor beta chain emerged from a study of PD-1 blockade in classical Hodgkin lymphoma (dated by TCRdb to the early 2020s). At the level of the whole study: Nivolumab dosing was 3 mg/kg intravenously every 2 weeks, continuing until either disease progression or unacceptable toxicity. A peripheral blood immune signature of response to PD-1 blockade in classical Hodgkin lymphoma was defined using TCR beta sequencing and CyTOF. What the study reported, not specific to this receptor: Diversity was lower in patients who began nivolumab less than 1 year after ASCT, so these patients were left out of later analyses to avoid confounding by immune reconstitution. The study was limited to a single clinical trial cohort, and causes of repertoire differences, possibly disease activity or prior therapy, remained undefined. Trial patients achieving complete response had baseline diversity similar to newly diagnosed patients, whereas partial responders and progressors had significantly lower diversity. By C4D1, a significant rise was seen in CD4+ TCR diversity but not in CD8+ TCR diversity (p=0.0027 vs p=0.16), and the rise was most apparent among complete responders (p=0.02). Baseline TCR diversity was reported to be lower in newly diagnosed patients than in healthy donors and to be lower still in relapsed/refractory patients.

The sample's time point label is to be understood as: cycle 2 day 1 (C2D1) of nivolumab. Every trial patient had relapsed following autologous stem cell transplantation, and prior brentuximab vedotin exposure was what differed among cohorts A, B and C. A total of roughly 57 patients with relapsed/refractory classical Hodgkin lymphoma made up the trial cohort, and each patient's best overall response was complete response, partial response or progressive disease. Single-agent nivolumab was administered to trial patients in the multi-cohort phase II CheckMate 205 trial. An independent review committee assessed best overall response using the 2007 International Working Group response criteria. Trial PBMCs were obtained immediately prior to nivolumab initiation (C1D1) and on therapy at cycle 2 day 1 and cycle 4 day 1. Peripheral blood was collected in 8 mL Vacutainer Cell Preparation Tubes, from which PBMCs were isolated by centrifugation and then cryopreserved.

Genomic DNA was extracted with the Qiagen DNeasy kit from unsorted PBMCs and from negatively selected CD4+ and CD8+ fractions. TCR beta CDR3 regions were subjected to amplification by immunoSEQ multiplex PCR with primers that anneal to V and J segments. A synthetic immune receptor repertoire was used to minimize amplification bias, and remaining bias was computationally removed after sequencing. The paper's data handling went like this. Custom Python scripts were used to quantify repertoire diversity as the Shannon entropy index. Unsorted, CD4+ and CD8+ repertoires were analyzed separately, except for combined analyses in which CD4+ and CD8+ sequences were merged in silico. Clonal expansion was defined as at least a 2-fold frequency increase after treatment relative to C1D1, with a pseudocount of 0.5 for undetected baseline clones. Singleton clones were defined as clones with 0 or 1 copy at C1D1, and non-singleton clones were defined as clones with 2 or more copies. Clones expanded in unsorted samples were labelled as CD4+, CD8+ or unknown by matching protein sequences in sorted samples from the same patient. Wilcoxon tests on paired samples were used to test diversity changes from C1D1 to C4D1. TCRdb took this table from immuneACCESS and kept in-frame rearrangements with V and J called. Such tables lack part of the clones; where checked against another copy, unresolved V genes explain under half of the gap, and the rest is unexplained. V and J calls and clone size are as listed in that table; D and trimming were resolved from the DNA. A total of roughly 140,000 clones appear in this sample, about 81% of them only once. Jointly, the top ten make up 9.2% of the sample.

As for this clone: Its antigen remains undetermined. Base qualities are missing; no much larger clone stands one base away.

Here the sequenced sample was peripheral blood mononuclear cells (PBMCs), taken before the second cycle of nivolumab. This receptor was identified in a human donor with classical Hodgkin lymphoma.

The CDR3 protein is CASSFPGGETQYF. In nucleotide form, the sequence is TGTGCCAGCAGCTTCCCTGGGGGAGAGACCCAGTACTTC. The sequence is built from TRBV5-4 and TRBJ2-5; the D gene is perhaps TRBD1 or TRBD2, as each covers 5 bases. The germline ends are 9 bases apart after V is trimmed by 2 bases and J by 4 bases. The CDR3, from cysteine to phenylalanine, totals 13 residues. CDR3 DNA only is kept here, 39 bases in frame from base 1. The germline V gene (reference sequence) supplies CDR1 SGHNT and CDR2 YYREEE.